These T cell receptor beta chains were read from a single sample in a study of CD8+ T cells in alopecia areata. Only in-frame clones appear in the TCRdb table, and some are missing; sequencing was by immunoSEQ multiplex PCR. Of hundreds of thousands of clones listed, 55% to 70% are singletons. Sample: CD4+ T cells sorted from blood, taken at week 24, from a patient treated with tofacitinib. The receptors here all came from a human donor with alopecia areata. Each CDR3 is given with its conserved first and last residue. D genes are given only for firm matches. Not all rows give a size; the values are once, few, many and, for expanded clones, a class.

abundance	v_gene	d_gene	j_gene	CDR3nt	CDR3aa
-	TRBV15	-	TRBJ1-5	TGTGCCACCAGCAGAGGACAGCTCAATCAGCCCCAGCATTTT	CATSRGQLNQPQHF
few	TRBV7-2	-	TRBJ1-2	TGTGCCAGCAGCTTAGGGCAGTATTATGGCTACACCTTC	CASSLGQYYGYTF
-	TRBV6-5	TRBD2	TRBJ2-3	TGTGCCAGCAGCCCAACGGGGGGGTCCCCAGATACGCAGTATTTT	CASSPTGGSPDTQYF
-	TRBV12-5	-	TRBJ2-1	TGTGCTAGTGGGACAGAAGGGAAGCGAGTGTTCTTC	CASGTEGKRVFF
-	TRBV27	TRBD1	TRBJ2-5	TGTGCCAGCAGTAAACCAGGGACAGGTCTAGAGACCCAGTACTTC	CASSKPGTGLETQYF
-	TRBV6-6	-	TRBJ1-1	TGTGCCAGCAGTTACTCGCCAGGGGTGAACACTGAAGCTTTCTTT	CASSYSPGVNTEAFF
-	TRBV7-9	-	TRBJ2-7	TGTGCCAGCAGCCCAAGCGGACCCTACGAGCAGTACTTC	CASSPSGPYEQYF
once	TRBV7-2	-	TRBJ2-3	TGTGCCAGCAGCTTAAGCGGACTTAGCACAGATACGCAGTATTTT	CASSLSGLSTDTQYF
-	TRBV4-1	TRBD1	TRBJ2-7	TGCGCCAGCAGCCAAGCTCCTATCCACAGGGGGCAGTACTTC	CASSQAPIHRGQYF
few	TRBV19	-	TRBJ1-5	TGTGCCAGTAGTATTTTTGGGGCTAGCAATCAGCCCCAGCATTTT	CASSIFGASNQPQHF
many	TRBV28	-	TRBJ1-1	TGTGCCAGCAGTTCCGGATCTGTCGCTGAAGCTTTCTTT	CASSSGSVAEAFF
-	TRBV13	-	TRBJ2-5	TGTGCCAGCAACGTAGGGGTTCAAGAGACCCAGTACTTC	CASNVGVQETQYF
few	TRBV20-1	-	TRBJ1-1	TGCAGTGCACCCGAAGGAACTGAAGCTTTCTTT	CSAPEGTEAFF
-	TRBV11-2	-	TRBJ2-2	TGTGCCAGCAGCTCCCAACACAGACAGCTGTTTTTT	CASSSQHRQLFF
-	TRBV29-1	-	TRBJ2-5	TGCAGCGTTGGACAGAATCAAGAGACCCAGTACTTC	CSVGQNQETQYF
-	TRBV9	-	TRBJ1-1	TGTGCCAGCAGCGTAGGGGCGGGAGGAAACACTGAAGCTTTCTTT	CASSVGAGGNTEAFF
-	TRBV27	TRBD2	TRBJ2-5	TGTGCCAGCAGTTTATCGGGACTAGCTGGGGAGACCCAGTACTTC	CASSLSGLAGETQYF
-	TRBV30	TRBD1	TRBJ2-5	TGTGCCTGGAGTCACGACGCAGGGGGACAAGAGACCCAGTACTTC	CAWSHDAGGQETQYF
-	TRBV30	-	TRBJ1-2	TGTGCCTGGAGTGTACAAGGGTTTGGCTACACCTTC	CAWSVQGFGYTF
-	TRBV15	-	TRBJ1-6	TGTGCCACCAGCCCCCGCGAGGTTACCCCCCTCCACTTT	CATSPREVTPLHF
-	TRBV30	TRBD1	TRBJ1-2	TGTGCCTGGAGTCAGGGACAGGGGAATGGCTACACCTTC	CAWSQGQGNGYTF
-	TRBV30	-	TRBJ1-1	TGTGCCTGGCGAAGACGTCGGCCGCTCGACGTGAACACTGAAGCTTTCTTT	CAWRRRRPLDVNTEAFF
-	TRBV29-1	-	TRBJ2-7	TGCAGCGTGTCCTCGGACAGTTCGGGGGAGCAGTACTTC	CSVSSDSSGEQYF
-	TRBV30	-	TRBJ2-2	TGTGCCTGGAGTGTAACGGGAACCGGGGAGCTGTTTTTT	CAWSVTGTGELFF
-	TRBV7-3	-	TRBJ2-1	TGTGCCAGCAGCTTAAGGCGACTCCCCGGTAGGGAGCAGTTCTTC	CASSLRRLPGREQFF
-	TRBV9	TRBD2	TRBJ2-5	TGTGCCAGCAGCGTGTGGACTAGCGGGGGACAAGAGACCCAGTACTTC	CASSVWTSGGQETQYF
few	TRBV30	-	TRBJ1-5	TGTGCCTGGAGCCGGGACACCGATCAGCCCCAGCATTTT	CAWSRDTDQPQHF
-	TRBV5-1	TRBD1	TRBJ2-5	TGCGCCAGCAGCACCTCGACAGGGGACGGAGAGACCCAGTACTTC	CASSTSTGDGETQYF
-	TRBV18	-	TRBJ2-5	TGTGCCAGCTCACCACGGGCTAGCCCACAAGAGACCCAGTACTTC	CASSPRASPQETQYF
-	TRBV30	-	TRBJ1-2	TGTGCCTGGAGGAGGCCCCCCCCATCAGGGGTGGCTAACTATGGCTACACCTTC	CAWRRPPPSGVANYGYTF
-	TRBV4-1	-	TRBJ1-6	TGCGCCAGCAGCCAAGATCGAGAACAGCCTAGGTCACCCCTCCACTTT	CASSQDREQPRSPLHF
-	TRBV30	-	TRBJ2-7	TGTGCCTGGAGTGGGTGGACTGAGAGCTCCTACGAGCAGTACTTC	CAWSGWTESSYEQYF
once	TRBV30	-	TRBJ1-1	TGTGCCCTCCTAACCGGACACAACACTGAAGCTTTCTTT	CALLTGHNTEAFF